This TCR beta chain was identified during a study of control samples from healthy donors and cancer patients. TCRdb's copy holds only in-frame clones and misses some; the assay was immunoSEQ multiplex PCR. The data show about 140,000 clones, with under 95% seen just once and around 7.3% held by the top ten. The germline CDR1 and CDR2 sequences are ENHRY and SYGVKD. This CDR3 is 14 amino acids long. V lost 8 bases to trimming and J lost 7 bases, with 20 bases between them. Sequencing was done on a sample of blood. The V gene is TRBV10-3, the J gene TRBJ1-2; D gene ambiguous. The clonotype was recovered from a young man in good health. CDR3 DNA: TGTGCCATCCGAGCCGTAGACATGGAATTTGGCTACACCTTC. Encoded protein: CAIRAVDMEFGYTF.